Sequencing of this T cell receptor (beta chain) was carried out in a study of response to subunit inactivated influenza vaccine. General study findings and limits: After each seasonal influenza vaccination, few new T cells are recruited, the authors suggested.

This clonotype was counted only a few times. The antigen is unknown. CDR3 length: 13 residues. Trimming left V 1 base short and J 4 bases short, with 9 bases between. Germline V lookup: CDR1 SGHRS, CDR2 YFSETQ. TCRdb independently ran MiXCR on the RT-PCR reads; one entry per CDR3 protein. The sample has approximately 530,000 distinct CDR3 sequences; roughly 8.2% are singletons. This TCR was recovered from a man between 50 and 69 years old who received an inactivated influenza vaccine. The rearrangement joins TRBV5-1 to TRBJ2-7, with TRBD1 as a possible D gene (5 bases). This specimen consisted of PBMCs from blood, obtained less than 30 months after vaccination. The DNA for the CDR3 is TGCGCCAGCAGCTTGTACAGGCAATACGAGCAGTACTTC. The encoded protein is CASSLYRQYEQYF.